These 16 T cell receptor beta chains were sequenced from one sample in a study of spatial heterogeneity in lung cancer. TCRdb recomputed calls from the 5' RACE reads with MiXCR, one row per CDR3 protein. The data show under 30,000 distinct CDR3 sequences, with roughly 6% seen just once and roughly a fifth held by the top ten. Time point of the sample: blood at routine non-recurrence follow-up after resection. Frozen PBMC, nontumor lung or tumor provided whole RNA, which was sequenced unsorted. The sample in question was PBMCs, obtained at follow-up. The receptors derive from a male donor with early-stage non-small cell lung cancer.

This clonotype is deemed large. The CDR3: CASSPLANGAGELFF. The CDR3 DNA reads as TGTGCCAGTTCCCCACTAGCGAACGGCGCCGGGGAGCTGTTTTTT. The chain combines TRBV19 with TRBJ2-2, with TRBD2 matching over 7 bases. Germline CDR1 is LNHDA and CDR2 is SQIVND (reference sequence). The V gene end was trimmed by 8 bases and the J gene end by 6 bases; junction bases not matched to a gene: 12. CDR3 length equals 15 residues.

This clonotype was detected ten times or more. The rearrangement uses TRBV7-9 and TRBJ2-7; 8 positions agree with TRBD2. This CDR3 has 14 amino acids. CDR1 is SEHNR, CDR2 FQNEAQ, per germline (reference sequence). V gave up 1 base and J gave up 2 bases; unmatched junction bases: 1. The CDR3 DNA is TGTGCCAGCAGCTTAGAAGCGGGAGCCTACGAGCAGTACGTC. Protein sequence: CASSLEAGAYEQYV.

At least ten counts were recorded for this clonotype. This sequence joins TRBV20-1 and TRBJ2-1; no reliable D call. This CDR3 spans 13 amino acids. The germline gives CDR1 DFQATT, CDR2 SNEGSKA (reference sequence). Trimming removed 5 bases from V and 0 bases from J, with 8 bases in between. The CDR3 spells CSAPRSSYNEQFF. In DNA form, the CDR3 reads TGCAGTGCTCCCCGAAGCTCCTACAATGAGCAGTTCTTC.

There are many counts of this clonotype. The V and J genes are TRBV7-6 and TRBJ2-4, with 9 bases matching TRBD2. V lost 5 bases, J lost 3 bases, and 5 bases stayed unmatched. The CDR3 spans 15 residues. Looked up from germline, CDR1 is SGHVS and CDR2 is FNYEAQ. This CDR3 is CASSPGGGGKNIQYF. The CDR3 DNA reads TGTGCCAGCAGCCCCGGCGGGGGGGGCAAAAACATTCAGTACTTC. Based on the CDR3 plus reference TRBV7-6 and TRBJ2-4, the full variable domain is GAGVSQSPRYKVTKRGQDVALRCDPISGHVSLYWYRQALGQGPEFLTYFNYEAQQDKSGLPNDRFSAERPEGSISTLTIQRTEQRDSAMYRCASSPGGGGKNIQYFGAGTRLSVL.

This clonotype was counted many times. The V gene is TRBV7-2, the J gene TRBJ1-1; D uncertain. This CDR3 is built from 14 residues. Per the germline V gene, CDR1 is SGHTA and CDR2 is FQGNSA. V was clipped by 5 bases and J by 3 bases, with 13 bases between them. The CDR3 reads CASSLLGRDTEAFF. For the CDR3, the DNA is TGTGCCAGCAGCCTACTAGGACGGGACACTGAAGCTTTCTTT.

The chain links TRBV19 to TRBJ2-2, with TRBD1 matching over 9 bases. CDR1 LNHDA and CDR2 SQIVND come from the germline V gene (reference sequence). The CDR3 sequence is 15 residues long. V gave up 4 bases and J gave up 4 bases; unmatched junction bases: 4. The DNA of the CDR3 is TGTGCCAGTAGTACGGGACAGGGAAGCACCGGGGAGCTGTTTTTT. It translates to CASSTGQGSTGELFF. Combining the CDR3 with reference TRBV19 and TRBJ2-2 gives the whole variable domain DGGITQSPKYLFRKEGQNVTLSCEQNLNHDAMYWYRQDPGQGLRLIYYSQIVNDFQKGDIAEGYSVSREKKESFPLTVTSAQKNPTAFYLCASSTGQGSTGELFFGEGSRLTVL.

In this sample, this clonotype turned up many times. The V and J genes are TRBV6-6 and TRBJ2-3; 14 nucleotides match TRBD2. The junction had 8 bases not matched to a gene; V was cut back by 7 bases and J by 2 bases. CDR1 and CDR2 (germline): MNHNY, SVGAGI (reference sequence). This CDR3 is 17 amino acids long. CDR3 region: CASKKGTSGSPTDTQYF. The CDR3 region has the DNA TGTGCCAGCAAAAAAGGGACTAGCGGGAGCCCCACAGATACGCAGTATTTT.

The V gene is TRBV28, the J gene TRBJ2-1; TRBD1 matches at 11 bases. Trimming at V came to 6 bases and at J to 1 base, leaving 2 bases not matched to a gene. The CDR3 consists of 15 residues. CDR1 MDHEN and CDR2 SYDVKM come from the germline V gene. The CDR3 DNA reads as TGTGCCAGCAGGGGGACAGGGGGGTCCTACAATGAGCAGTTCTTC. Protein: CASRGTGGSYNEQFF.

This rearrangement joins TRBV6-5 to TRBJ1-5; a possible D gene is TRBD1 (6 bases). CDR1 is MNHEY and CDR2 is SVGAGI in the germline V gene. Trimming took 3 bases from V and 4 from J, leaving 10 bases between them. The CDR3 is 14 residues long. The CDR3 nucleotides are TGTGCCAGCAGTTATTACAGGGATAATCAGCCCCAGCATTTT. The encoded protein is CASSYYRDNQPQHF.

The chain combines TRBV6-5 with TRBJ1-6, with unresolved D. Germline CDR1 reads MNHEY; CDR2 reads SVGAGI. V lost 0 bases and J lost 7, with 10 bases in between. The length of the CDR3 is 15 residues. CDR3 amino acids: CASSYSVQGNSPLHF. The DNA of the CDR3 is TGTGCCAGCAGTTACTCGGTCCAAGGGAATTCACCCCTCCACTTT.

The chain combines TRBV28 with TRBJ2-1, with 13 nucleotides matching TRBD2. CDR1 and CDR2 (germline): MDHEN, SYDVKM. V shed 6 bases, J shed 0 bases, and the junction held 8 bases outside the gene matches. This CDR3 contains 18 residues. CDR3: CASSTTRLAGGSYNEQFF. The CDR3 DNA reads TGTGCCAGCAGCACTACCCGACTAGCGGGGGGCTCCTACAATGAGCAGTTCTTC.

This clonotype was detected only a few times. V usage is TRBV5-1 and J usage is TRBJ2-2; D possibly corresponds to TRBD1 (6 bases). The CDR3 totals 16 residues. CDR1 and CDR2 from the germline V gene are SGHRS and YFSETQ. The V end was cut by 2 bases, the J end by 1 base, with 12 bases between. The CDR3 protein is CASSLQGPLNTGELFF. The CDR3 DNA reads as TGCGCCAGCAGCTTACAGGGACCTCTGAACACCGGGGAGCTGTTTTTT. Full variable domain (missing parts from reference TRBV5-1 and TRBJ2-2): KAGVTQTPRYLIKTRGQQVTLSCSPISGHRSVSWYQQTPGQGLQFLFEYFSETQRNKGNFPGRFSGRQFSNSRSEMNVSTLELGDSALYLCASSLQGPLNTGELFFGEGSRLTVL.

This clonotype counts as medium-sized. V gene TRBV18 combines with J gene TRBJ1-2; no firm D call. V lost 0 bases, J lost 4 bases, and 9 bases lay in between. The CDR3 is made up of 14 amino acids. Germline V gene data show CDR1 as KGHSH and CDR2 as LQKENI. The CDR3 protein is CASSPPTESYGYTF. CDR3 nucleotide sequence: TGTGCCAGCTCACCACCCACGGAGTCCTATGGCTACACCTTC.

The chain couples TRBV5-5 to TRBJ1-2; the D gene is possibly TRBD1 (6 bases). The CDR3 loop spans 15 amino acids. From germline, CDR1 is SGHKS and CDR2 YYEKEE (reference sequence). The germline V and J ends were trimmed by 1 base and 4 bases, with 14 bases remaining between them. CDR3 in amino acids: CASSLSTGRSYGYTF. CDR3 sequence (DNA): TGTGCCAGCAGCTTGTCCACAGGGCGTAGCTATGGCTACACCTTC.

As for this clonotype: This may arise from a read error, as a much more abundant clone is one base away. The chain is built from TRBV11-2 and TRBJ2-1; no definite D call. Germline CDR1 SGHAT, CDR2 FQNNGV. Trimming left V 8 bases short and J 10 bases short, with 15 bases between. This CDR3 spans 12 amino acids. The CDR3 is CASRALLFEQFF. CDR3 coding DNA: TGTGCCAGCCGCGCCCTTCTTTTCGAGCAGTTCTTC. Filled out from reference TRBV11-2 and TRBJ2-1, the complete variable domain reads EAGVAQSPRYKIIEKRQSVAFWCNPISGHATLYWYQQILGQGPKLLIQFQNNGVVDDSQLPKDRFSAERLKGVDSTLKIQPAKLEDSAVYLCASRALLFEQFFGPGTRLTVL.

The sample holds many counts of this clonotype. V usage is TRBV12-3 or TRBV12-4 and J usage is TRBJ2-6; D remains ambiguous. CDR3 size: 13 residues. V was cut by 6 bases and J by 2 bases, with 5 bases left in between. The CDR3 loop reads CASRVPGANVLTF. The CDR3 coding sequence is TGTGCCAGCAGGGTTCCTGGGGCCAACGTCCTGACTTTC.